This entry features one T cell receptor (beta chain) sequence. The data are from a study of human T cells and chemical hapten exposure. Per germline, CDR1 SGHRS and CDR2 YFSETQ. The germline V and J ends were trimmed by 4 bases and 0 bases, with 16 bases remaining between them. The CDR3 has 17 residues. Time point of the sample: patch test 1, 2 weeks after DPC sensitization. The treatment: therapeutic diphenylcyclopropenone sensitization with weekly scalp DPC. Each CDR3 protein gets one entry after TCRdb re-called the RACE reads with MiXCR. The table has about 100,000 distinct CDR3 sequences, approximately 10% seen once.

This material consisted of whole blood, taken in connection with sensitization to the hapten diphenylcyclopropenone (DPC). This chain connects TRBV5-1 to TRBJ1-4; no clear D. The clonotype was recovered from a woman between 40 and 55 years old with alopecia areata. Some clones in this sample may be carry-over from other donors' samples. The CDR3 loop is CASSPMGETSTNEKLFF. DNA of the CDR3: TGCGCCAGCAGCCCGATGGGAGAGACCTCAACTAATGAAAAACTGTTTTTT.